This is a list of T cell receptor beta chains from one sample in a study of immune heterogeneity within non-small cell lung tumors. MiXCR, run by TCRdb on the multiplex PCR reads, gives a single entry per CDR3 protein. The table shows some 9,900 distinct CDR3 sequences, with more than 20% occurring only once. The sample was lung tumor tissue. These receptors were collected from a woman in her 50s with non-small cell lung cancer. Both conserved end residues are part of each CDR3. Each record gives: CDR3 DNA, CDR3 protein, clone size, V gene, D gene, J gene. A D gene is named only where the DNA matches it firmly. Part of the rows lack a size; the others show once, few, many or a class for expanded clones.

TGTGCCAGCAGCATCAAACCCGGGTGGGACGGAGGCTACACCTTC,CASSIKPGWDGGYTF,medium-sized,TRBV11-2,.,TRBJ1-2
TGTGCCAGCAGCTTGAACTCCGGGACGGGCTATGGCTACACCTTC,CASSLNSGTGYGYTF,many,TRBV5-5,.,TRBJ1-2
TGTGCCAGCAGCTTAGCTCCCCAAGAGACCCAGCACTTC,CASSLAPQETQHF,few,TRBV11-2,.,TRBJ2-5
TGTGCCAGCAGGGGGGACGGCTTCGATGGCTACACCTTC,CASRGDGFDGYTF,medium-sized,TRBV2,.,TRBJ1-2
TGTGCCAGCAGCGTATGGGTAGGGATGGGGGAGACCCAGTACTTC,CASSVWVGMGETQYF,many,TRBV7-9,.,TRBJ2-5
TGTGCCAGCAGCTTAGAGGGACAGGGGTACAATGAGCAGTTCTTC,CASSLEGQGYNEQFF,many,TRBV11-2,TRBD1,TRBJ2-1
TGCGCCAGTAGTGATGCCCCTTCCTACGAGCAGTACTTC,CASSDAPSYEQYF,medium-sized,TRBV5-1,.,TRBJ2-7
TGTGCCAGCAGCCCGGGGGGGGGAAGGGGCGAGCAGTACTTC,CASSPGGGRGEQYF,many,TRBV11-3,TRBD2,TRBJ2-7
TGTGCCAGCAGTTCCCCCCCGGGAAGCGGGGACGGCGAGCAGTACTTC,CASSSPPGSGDGEQYF,few,TRBV6-2/TRBV6-3,TRBD2,TRBJ2-7
TGTGCCAGCAGTGCGGACAGGGGGTACGAGCAGTACTTC,CASSADRGYEQYF,many,TRBV2,TRBD1,TRBJ2-7
TGTGCCAGCATCCCCCCGCCGGGGTACCTGAATGGCTACACCTTC,CASIPPPGYLNGYTF,medium-sized,TRBV6-1,.,TRBJ1-2
TGTGCCAGCAGCTTAGGGACTAGCAATGAGCAGTTCTTC,CASSLGTSNEQFF,.,TRBV7-9,TRBD2,TRBJ2-1
TGTGCCAGTAGGCCCGGGACAGGTTATACCGGGGAGCTGTTTTTT,CASRPGTGYTGELFF,many,TRBV19,TRBD1,TRBJ2-2
TGTGCCAGCAGTTACCGAAGCCAAATAGCGGGGGGGCACTATGAGCAGTTCTTC,CASSYRSQIAGGHYEQFF,few,TRBV6-2/TRBV6-3,TRBD2,TRBJ2-1
TGCGCCACACCTCAAACAGATACGCAGTATTTT,CATPQTDTQYF,medium-sized,TRBV5-1,.,TRBJ2-3
TGTGCCATCACCCCAACAGGCAGGGAGGACACCGGGGAGCTGTTTTTT,CAITPTGREDTGELFF,many,TRBV10-3,.,TRBJ2-2
TGTGCCAGCAGACCTAGCGGTATTAACTCCTACGAGCAGTACTTC,CASRPSGINSYEQYF,many,TRBV6-1,TRBD2,TRBJ2-7
TGTGCCAGCAGCTTAGTAGGGGCAGGGGTAGGCTACACCTTC,CASSLVGAGVGYTF,many,TRBV7-8,.,TRBJ1-2